A selection of T cell receptor beta chains follows, all from one sample in a study of cytomegalovirus exposure and HLA in healthy donors. Produced via immunoSEQ multiplex PCR; TCRdb's table is partial and in-frame only. The table has 60,000 or so clones, about 80% seen once; the top ten hold more than 3%. The sample comprised PBMCs. Receptors were obtained from a middle-aged woman in good health and CMV-seropositive. Both conserved end residues are part of each CDR3. Fields, in order: V gene, D gene, J gene, clone size, CDR3 protein, CDR3 DNA. D genes are given only for firm matches. Clone size is shown for a subset of rows, as once, few, many or a class of expanded clone.

>TRBV27|.|TRBJ1-2|.
CASSLYYQGTNAPGGYTF
TGTGCCAGCAGTTTATATTATCAAGGGACAAATGCGCCGGGTGGCTACACCTTC
>TRBV5-1|.|TRBJ2-3|.
CASSQGNRDTSTDTQYF
TGCGCCAGCAGCCAAGGGAACCGGGACACTAGCACAGATACGCAGTATTTT
>TRBV7-9|.|TRBJ1-1|.
CSSSALSTEAFF
TGTTCCAGCAGCGCGCTCTCCACTGAAGCTTTCTTT
>TRBV29-1|TRBD2|TRBJ2-1|.
CSVFGVAGGLISYNEQFF
TGCAGCGTTTTTGGGGTAGCGGGGGGGCTTATCTCCTACAATGAGCAGTTCTTC
>TRBV11-1|TRBD2|TRBJ2-1|.
CASSLGTSGGTRSYNEQFF
TGTGCCAGCAGCTTGGGGACTAGCGGGGGGACCCGCTCCTACAATGAGCAGTTCTTC
>TRBV4-3|.|TRBJ1-4|.
CASSQDLGVEEKLFF
TGCGCCAGCAGCCAAGATCTAGGGGTGGAGGAAAAACTGTTTTTT
>TRBV19|TRBD2|TRBJ2-7|.
CASSRGGPYEQYF
TGTGCCAGTAGCCGGGGGGGTCCCTACGAGCAGTACTTC
>TRBV7-2|TRBD1|TRBJ1-1|.
CAGSPRTGVMNTEAFF
TGTGCCGGCAGCCCTCGGACAGGAGTTATGAACACTGAAGCTTTCTTT
>TRBV2|TRBD1|TRBJ2-7|.
CASSEDLGQGGYEQYF
TGTGCCAGCAGTGAAGATCTGGGACAGGGAGGGTACGAGCAGTACTTC
>TRBV5-1|TRBD1|TRBJ2-5|.
CASTRGQGAGETQYF
TGCGCCAGCACCCGGGGGCAGGGGGCCGGAGAGACCCAGTACTTC
>TRBV2|.|TRBJ1-5|.
CASSSRGNQPQHF
TGTGCCAGCAGTTCACGAGGCAATCAGCCCCAGCATTTT
>TRBV25-1|.|TRBJ1-1|.
CASSEFLWAEAFF
TGTGCCAGCAGTGAATTCCTGTGGGCGGAAGCTTTCTTT
>TRBV15|.|TRBJ1-2|few
CATSRGGVSGYTF
TGTGCCACCAGCAGAGGGGGGGTGAGCGGCTACACCTTC
>TRBV19|TRBD1|TRBJ2-7|.
CATGRGPYEQYF
TGTGCCACCGGAAGGGGGCCCTACGAGCAGTACTTC
>TRBV30|.|TRBJ2-5|.
CAWSGVYQETQYF
TGTGCCTGGAGTGGCGTGTACCAAGAGACCCAGTACTTC
>TRBV11-2|.|TRBJ2-7|.
CASSLETGYEQYF
TGTGCCAGCAGCTTAGAAACAGGCTACGAGCAGTACTTC
>TRBV7-9|TRBD2|TRBJ2-5|few
CASSLVLADKETQYF
TGTGCCAGCAGCTTAGTTCTAGCGGACAAAGAGACCCAGTACTTC
>TRBV5-8|.|TRBJ1-1|.
CASSLAGGTPYEAFF
TGTGCCAGCAGCTTGGCGGGGGGGACACCGTATGAAGCTTTCTTT
>TRBV9|TRBD2|TRBJ2-5|few
CASSVSGQETQYF
TGTGCCAGCAGCGTTAGCGGGCAAGAGACCCAGTACTTC
>TRBV7-9|TRBD1|TRBJ2-5|.
CASTSWDRVIETQYF
TGTGCCAGCACCTCTTGGGACAGGGTAATAGAGACCCAGTACTTC
>TRBV5-1|.|TRBJ2-3|.
CASSLGGTDTQYF
TGCGCCAGCAGCTTGGGAGGCACAGATACGCAGTATTTT
>TRBV11-3|TRBD1|TRBJ2-6|.
CASSLGQGNSGANVLTF
TGTGCCAGCAGCTTGGGACAGGGTAACTCTGGGGCCAACGTCCTGACTTTC
>TRBV11-2|TRBD1|TRBJ1-4|few
CASSLNPGGPATNEKLFF
TGTGCCAGCAGCTTAAACCCAGGGGGCCCTGCAACTAATGAAAAACTGTTTTTT